Following are 2 T cell receptor beta chains from one sample sequenced in a study of beta chain features in type 1 diabetes. Whole-study findings and limits: Shorter TCRB CDR3s, moderately but significantly so, marked every one of the four CD4+ subsets in Type 1 diabetes patients.

No cognate antigen is known for these TCRs. Since all of the isolated RNA was reverse transcribed, expressed TCRB transcripts were what got sequenced. Assay used: immunoSEQ multiplex PCR; TCRdb lists only in-frame clones, some missing. The table shows around 130,000 clones, with around 17% occurring only once. Sequencing was done on a sample of central memory CD4+ T cells from blood. The receptors were gathered from a man aged 30 to 45 with type 1 diabetes.

Only a few counts were recorded for this clone. J is TRBJ1-6 and V is TRBV10-3, with unresolved D. With 2 bases removed from V and 9 bases from J, the gap between germline ends came to 5 bases. In germline, CDR1 is ENHRY, CDR2 SYGVKD. The CDR3 has 12 amino acids. The CDR3 DNA is TGTGCCATCAGTGAGGAGGGTTCACCCCTCCACTTT. Its protein is CAISEEGSPLHF.

The chain couples TRBV29-1 to TRBJ2-7, with D unclear. The germline gives CDR1 SQVTM, CDR2 ANQGSEA. The V and J ends lost 0 bases and 8 bases respectively, with 11 bases between them. CDR3 length equals 12 residues. CDR3 nucleotides: TGCAGCGTTGAAGATTTTAGGAAGAAGCAGTACTTC. Encoded protein: CSVEDFRKKQYF.